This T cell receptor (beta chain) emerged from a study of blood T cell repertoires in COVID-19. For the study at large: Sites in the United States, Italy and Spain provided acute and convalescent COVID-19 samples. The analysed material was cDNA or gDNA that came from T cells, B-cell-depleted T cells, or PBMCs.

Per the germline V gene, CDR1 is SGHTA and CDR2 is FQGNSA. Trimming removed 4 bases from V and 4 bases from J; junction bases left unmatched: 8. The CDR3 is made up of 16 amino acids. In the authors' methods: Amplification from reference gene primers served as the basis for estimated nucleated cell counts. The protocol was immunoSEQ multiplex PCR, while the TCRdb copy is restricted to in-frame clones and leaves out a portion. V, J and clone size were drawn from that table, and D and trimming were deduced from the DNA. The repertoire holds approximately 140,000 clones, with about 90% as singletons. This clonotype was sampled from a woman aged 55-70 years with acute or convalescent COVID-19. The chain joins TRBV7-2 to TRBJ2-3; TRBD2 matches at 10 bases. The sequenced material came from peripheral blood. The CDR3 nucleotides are TGTGCCAGCAGCTCAAGCGGGGGGGCCTATGCAGATACGCAGTATTTT. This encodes CASSSSGGAYADTQYF.